A single sample is the source of the 14 T cell receptor beta chains below, sequenced in a study of blood T cell repertoires in COVID-19. Clones were sequenced by immunoSEQ multiplex PCR, and TCRdb holds only the in-frame ones, with some missing. The table records some 150,000 clones, roughly 87% of them present only once. Source material: PBMCs or T cells enriched from blood (not recorded which). The source is a human donor with acute COVID-19. The donor label of this sample is uncertain.

The chain couples TRBV29-1 to TRBJ1-1, with unresolved D. Germline V gene lookup returns CDR1 SQVTM and CDR2 ANQGSEA. The CDR3 contains 13 residues. Trimming took 7 bases from V and 0 from J, leaving 12 bases between them. The CDR3 bases are TGCAGCGGATACAGAGTCTTGAACACTGAAGCTTTCTTT. It translates to CSGYRVLNTEAFF.

This chain connects TRBV27 to TRBJ2-7; D may be TRBD1 (7 bases). Per germline, CDR1 MNHEY and CDR2 SMNVEV (reference sequence). The CDR3 length is 14 residues. Trimming took off 4 bases at V and 0 bases at J, with 10 bases between the two ends. The CDR3 DNA is TGTGCCAGCAGTTCAGGGGGGTCCTCCTACGAGCAGTACTTC. Its protein is CASSSGGSSYEQYF.

The V call is TRBV2, the J call TRBJ1-1; possibly TRBD1 for D (6 bases). Trimming stripped 5 bases from V and 5 bases from J, with 12 bases between. CDR3 length: 13 residues. The germline gives CDR1 SNHLY, CDR2 FYNNEI. The CDR3 sequence is CASSQAGETEAFF. The CDR3 DNA reads as TGTGCCAGCAGTCAGGCAGGGGAGACTGAAGCTTTCTTT.

This chain links TRBV18 with TRBJ1-1; D is unclear. Germline-derived CDR1 and CDR2 are KGHSH and LQKENI. The CDR3 length is 13 residues. V was trimmed by 3 bases and J by 3 bases, leaving 8 bases between them. This CDR3 reads CASSPIPDTEAFF. The CDR3 DNA reads TGTGCCAGCTCACCGATTCCAGACACTGAAGCTTTCTTT.

The V call is TRBV5-8, the J call TRBJ2-2; TRBD1 might be the D (6 bases). Germline CDR1 SGHTS, CDR2 YDEGEE. This CDR3 has 17 amino acids. Between the trimmed V and J ends, which lost 0 bases and 5 bases, there was a span of 17 bases. As DNA, the CDR3 is TGTGCCAGCAGCTTGGCCCTATCCTCCGACAGGACCGGGGAGCTGTTTTTT. Translated, it gives CASSLALSSDRTGELFF.

This clone was detected once. The chain employs TRBV7-9 and TRBJ2-3; tentative D call: TRBD2 (5 bases). Between the trimmed V and J ends, which lost 3 bases and 1 base, there was a span of 11 bases. The CDR3 sequence is 15 residues long. From germline, CDR1 is SEHNR and CDR2 FQNEAQ (reference sequence). The DNA for the CDR3 is TGTGCCAGCAGCTTTAAAGGAGCGGGCACAGATACGCAGTATTTT. Translated: CASSFKGAGTDTQYF.

This sequence joins TRBV4-1 and TRBJ2-3, with 13 bases matching TRBD2. The CDR3 spans 18 residues. Trimming cost V 4 bases and J 3 bases; bases outside gene matches: 10. Germline CDR1 and CDR2: MGHRA and YSYEKL. DNA of the CDR3: TGCGCCAGCAGCCGAGACGACGGGACTAGCGGGGTTACAGATACGCAGTATTTT. Its protein product is CASSRDDGTSGVTDTQYF.

This clone occurred once. The V gene is TRBV2, the J gene TRBJ1-2, with 8 positions matching TRBD1. V trimming: 3 bases; J trimming: 5 bases; junction bases outside the gene matches: 5. The CDR3 is 14 residues long. Per the germline V gene, CDR1 is SNHLY and CDR2 is FYNNEI. The CDR3 region is CASSEEQGVYGYTF. The CDR3 DNA sequence: TGTGCCAGCAGTGAGGAACAGGGGGTTTATGGCTACACCTTC.

The rearrangement joins TRBV7-9 to TRBJ1-2, with 10 bases aligning to TRBD1. The CDR3 loop spans 15 amino acids. V shed 5 bases, J shed 4 bases, and the junction held 7 bases outside the gene matches. The germline V gene has CDR1 SEHNR and CDR2 FQNEAQ (reference sequence). The CDR3 nucleotides are TGTGCCAGCAGCGATCGACAGGGGGCCCTCTATGGCTACACCTTC. It yields the protein CASSDRQGALYGYTF.

V usage is TRBV10-1 and J usage is TRBJ2-1; 8 bases are a match to TRBD1. Trimming cost V 5 bases and J 6 bases; bases outside gene matches: 3. The CDR3 contains 13 residues. CDR1 WNHNN and CDR2 SYGVQD come from the germline V gene (reference sequence). CDR3 sequence (DNA): TGCGCCAGCAGTACAGACAGGGGCAATGAGCAGTTCTTC. This translates into CASSTDRGNEQFF.

The CDR3 DNA is TGCGCCAGCAGCCAAGATCCCCTTTATACAGATACGCAGTATTTT. Translated: CASSQDPLYTDTQYF. J is TRBJ2-3 and V is TRBV4-1; D not resolved. V was cut by 0 bases and J by 3 bases, with 10 bases left in between. The CDR3 runs to 15 residues. Germline V lookup: CDR1 MGHRA, CDR2 YSYEKL.

This rearrangement joins TRBV30 to TRBJ2-3; 7 nucleotides align to TRBD1. CDR1 is GTSNPN, CDR2 SVGIG, per germline (reference sequence). The trim removed 1 base at V and 5 bases at J, leaving 6 bases unmatched. The CDR3 runs to 14 residues. CDR3 loop: CAWSARGRGDTQYF. As DNA, the CDR3 is TGTGCCTGGAGTGCGAGGGGGCGCGGAGATACGCAGTATTTT.

Points on this clone: Other DNA sequences from this sample encode an identical CDR3 as well. V usage is TRBV19 and J usage is TRBJ1-5, with TRBD1 identical over 7 bases. The CDR3 is 17 amino acids. The ends lost 9 bases at V and 0 bases at J; junction bases unmatched: 14. CDR1 LNHDA and CDR2 SQIVND come from the germline V gene (reference sequence). CDR3 coding DNA: TGTGCCAGAGCTCCAAGAATAGGGGGCCCTAGCAATCAGCCCCAGCATTTT. Its protein is CARAPRIGGPSNQPQHF.

This clone was seen a few times. The chain links TRBV30 to TRBJ1-6, with D perhaps matching TRBD1 (6 bases). Germline CDR1 and CDR2: GTSNPN and SVGIG (reference sequence). V was shortened by 4 bases and J by 7 bases, with 11 bases between the two germline ends. The CDR3 has 13 amino acids. Here the CDR3 DNA reads TGTGCCTGGACGGGACAAAGGAATTCACCCCTCCACTTT. It codes for CAWTGQRNSPLHF.